This TCR beta chain is drawn from a study of regulatory T cells in long-lasting Graves disease. As for the study in general: Under 3 months of antithyroid drugs had been taken by newly diagnosed Graves' patients.

Time point given: newly diagnosed GD, antithyroid drugs for less than 3 months. With RNA extracted from PBMCs as input, the TCR library was made. Points on this clonotype: Being one base from a much bigger clone, this may be a read error.

Germline CDR1 is SGHRS and CDR2 is YFSETQ. The CDR3 length is 14 residues. Arm-PCR of CDR3 regions and iRepertoire HTBI primers were used to build TCR beta libraries. TCRdb independently ran MiXCR on the multiplex PCR reads; one entry per CDR3 protein. The sample has roughly 400,000 distinct CDR3 sequences, over 15% seen once; the top ten hold around 23%. Separately, the same data were catalogued under a study of T cells in Graves' hyperthyroidism and ophthalmopathy. That paper states: During a first-round RT-PCR of the TCR CDR3, the HTBI primer set was used.

The J gene is TRBJ2-3, the V gene TRBV5-1; no firm D call. The sequence was collected from a woman aged 18-35 years with Graves disease. The material sequenced was peripheral blood mononuclear cells (PBMCs), taken at new diagnosis, from a patient treated with antithyroid drugs. The CDR3 DNA is TGCGTCAGCAGCCTGCCTTCTGGCGCAGATACGCAGTATTTT. It specifies CVSSLPSGADTQYF. Supplemented by reference TRBV5-1 and TRBJ2-3, the full variable domain reads KAGVTQTPRYLIKTRGQQVTLSCSPISGHRSVSWYQQTPGQGLQFLFEYFSETQRNKGNFPGRFSGRQFSNSRSEMNVSTLELGDSALYLCVSSLPSGADTQYFGPGTRLTVL.